Listed below are T cell receptor beta chains from one sample, sequenced in a study of CD8+ T cells in alopecia areata. TCRdb's copy holds only in-frame clones and misses some; the assay was immunoSEQ multiplex PCR. This sample has hundreds of thousands of clones, with around three fifths found just once. Sequencing used CD4+ T cells sorted from blood, obtained at week 0. The receptor source for this set is a human donor with alopecia areata. Both conserved end residues are part of each CDR3. A D gene is named only where the DNA matches it firmly. For some rows the clone size is stated as once, few or many, or as a class when expanded; others skip it.

cdr3_aa cdr3_nt j_call v_call clone_size d_call
CASSLGHSPNQPQHF TGCGCCAGCAGCTTAGGACATTCGCCGAATCAGCCCCAGCATTTT TRBJ1-5 TRBV5-1 . .
CASWDLLNTEAFF TGTGCCAGCTGGGACCTTCTGAACACTGAAGCTTTCTTT TRBJ1-1 TRBV6-6 few .
CASSSRTGEGYTF TGCGCCAGCAGCTCCCGGACAGGGGAGGGCTACACCTTC TRBJ1-2 TRBV5-1 . TRBD1
CASSPRAGTNTGELFF TGCGCCAGCAGCCCGAGAGCGGGGACGAACACCGGGGAGCTGTTTTTT TRBJ2-2 TRBV4-1 many TRBD2
CASSLEPDRNNEQFF TGCGCCAGCAGCTTGGAGCCGGACAGGAACAATGAGCAGTTCTTC TRBJ2-1 TRBV5-1 few TRBD1
CASSQDHHGTDTQYF TGCGCCAGCAGCCAAGACCATCACGGCACAGATACGCAGTATTTT TRBJ2-3 TRBV4-1 few .
CASSLAGGNEQFF TGTGCCAGCAGCTTAGCAGGGGGTAATGAGCAGTTCTTC TRBJ2-1 TRBV7-9 . .
CSVEENSLLGPHTF TGCAGCGTTGAAGAAAATTCCTTGTTGGGACCTCACACCTTC TRBJ1-2 TRBV29-1 . .
CSVGNPLSGSEQYF TGCAGCGTTGGAAACCCCCTCTCCGGTTCCGAGCAGTACTTC TRBJ2-7 TRBV29-1 few .
CASSEAAHQGQPQHF TGTGCCAGCAGTGAAGCGGCGCACCAAGGGCAGCCCCAGCATTTT TRBJ1-5 TRBV2 . .
CASSFVQGGPNYGYTF TGCGCCAGCAGTTTCGTACAGGGTGGCCCTAACTATGGCTACACCTTC TRBJ1-2 TRBV5-1 . .
CASRRLAGGGELFF TGTGCCAGCAGAAGACTAGCGGGAGGCGGGGAGCTGTTTTTT TRBJ2-2 TRBV14 few TRBD2
CASSYTGVQPQHF TGTGCCAGCAGTTACACAGGGGTTCAGCCCCAGCATTTT TRBJ1-5 TRBV6-6 . TRBD1
CASSYRTPQAYEQYF TGTGCCAGCAGTTACCGGACACCCCAAGCCTACGAGCAGTACTTC TRBJ2-7 TRBV6-5 . .
CAWSNQGITEAFF TGTGCCTGGAGTAATCAAGGAATCACTGAAGCTTTCTTT TRBJ1-1 TRBV30 . .
CASSYTGVTGELFF TGTGCCAGCAGTTACACAGGGGTCACCGGGGAGCTGTTTTTT TRBJ2-2 TRBV6-5 . TRBD1
CASSFDGDQPQHF TGCGCCAGCAGCTTTGATGGGGATCAGCCCCAGCATTTT TRBJ1-5 TRBV5-1 few .
CASRGYNTPLHF TGTGCCAGCAGAGGATATAATACACCCCTCCACTTT TRBJ1-6 TRBV2 few .
CAWSSLRVTEAFF TGTGCCTGGAGTTCTCTCAGGGTCACTGAAGCTTTCTTT TRBJ1-1 TRBV30 . .
CASSGDRTNYGYTF TGTGCCAGCAGCGGTGACAGGACTAACTATGGCTACACCTTC TRBJ1-2 TRBV2 few .
CASSYRGTHTEAFF TGTGCCAGCAGTTACCGCGGGACACACACTGAAGCTTTCTTT TRBJ1-1 TRBV6-6 . .
CATKFQGAGYGYTF TGTGCCACCAAGTTTCAGGGGGCAGGCTATGGCTACACCTTC TRBJ1-2 TRBV28 . TRBD1
CASSPLAGGADTQYF TGTGCCAGCTCACCACTAGCGGGAGGAGCCGATACGCAGTATTTT TRBJ2-3 TRBV18 . TRBD2
CASSEDYGYTF TGTGCCAGCAGCGAAGACTATGGCTACACCTTC TRBJ1-2 TRBV6-6 few .
CSVESSGANVLTF TGCAGCGTCGAGAGCTCTGGGGCCAACGTCCTGACTTTC TRBJ2-6 TRBV29-1 many .
CASSLAGVEQYF TGTGCCAGCAGCTTAGCCGGCGTAGAGCAGTACTTC TRBJ2-7 TRBV11-2 once .
CSVDTGSIRGYEQYF TGCAGCGTTGACACAGGAAGCATACGGGGCTACGAGCAGTACTTC TRBJ2-7 TRBV29-1 few .
CASSVGLGELFF TGTGCCAGCAGCGTAGGTCTCGGGGAGCTGTTTTTT TRBJ2-2 TRBV9 many .
CASSLGFSGANVLTF TGTGCCAGCAGCTTAGGCTTTTCTGGGGCCAACGTCCTGACTTTC TRBJ2-6 TRBV7-7 . .
CASSESGRAANRGEQYF TGTGCCAGCAGTGAAAGTGGAAGGGCAGCCAATCGGGGCGAGCAGTACTTC TRBJ2-7 TRBV25-1 . .
CASSESRQGILAFF TGCGCCAGCAGTGAGTCGAGACAGGGTATCCTTGCTTTCTTT TRBJ1-1 TRBV10-1 . TRBD1
CAWQAWESPLHF TGTGCCTGGCAAGCGTGGGAATCACCCCTCCACTTT TRBJ1-6 TRBV30 . .
CASSWGDSQETQYF TGTGCCAGCAGCTGGGGGGACTCCCAAGAGACCCAGTACTTC TRBJ2-5 TRBV7-3 . .
CASSQPTESYEQYF TGCGCCAGCAGCCAGCCGACAGAATCCTACGAGCAGTACTTC TRBJ2-7 TRBV4-1 . .
CASSSRRDRGWPEAFF TGTGCCAGCAGTTCCCGCCGGGACAGGGGTTGGCCTGAAGCTTTCTTT TRBJ1-1 TRBV27 . TRBD1
CASSSTGLVTDTQYF TGTGCCAGCAGCTCGACAGGGCTTGTCACAGATACGCAGTATTTT TRBJ2-3 TRBV7-9 few TRBD1
CASRINYEQYF TGTGCCAGCAGGATTAACTACGAGCAGTACTTC TRBJ2-7 TRBV27 . .
CASSFENTIYF TGTGCCAGCAGTTTTGAAAACACCATATATTTT TRBJ1-3 TRBV28 . .
CASSPIAGYEQYF TGTGCCAGCAGCCCAATCGCAGGGTACGAGCAGTACTTC TRBJ2-7 TRBV7-9 many .
CASSLGVPDTQYF TGTGCCAGCAGCTTAGGCGTCCCAGATACGCAGTATTTT TRBJ2-3 TRBV11-3 few .
CASTAGQAFNSPLHF TGTGCCAGCACCGCAGGACAGGCTTTCAATTCACCCCTCCACTTT TRBJ1-6 TRBV6-1 few TRBD1
CSVEEAGGETQYF TGCAGCGTCGAGGAAGCGGGGGGAGAGACCCAGTACTTC TRBJ2-5 TRBV29-1 few TRBD2
CATSSELWPEQYF TGTGCCACCAGCAGCGAGCTTTGGCCCGAGCAGTACTTC TRBJ2-7 TRBV15 . .
CASSQTESTGTQYF TGCGCCAGCAGCCAGACAGAAAGTACGGGTACGCAGTATTTT TRBJ2-3 TRBV5-1 few .
CASQTGSTDTQYF TGCGCCAGCCAGACAGGAAGCACAGATACGCAGTATTTT TRBJ2-3 TRBV5-1 once .
CASSNSYGYTF TGTGCCAGCAGCAACTCCTATGGCTACACCTTC TRBJ1-2 TRBV6-6 few .
CASSLDYGLGRDMNEQFF TGTGCCAGCAGCTTAGATTACGGGTTGGGCAGGGACATGAATGAGCAGTTCTTC TRBJ2-1 TRBV7-9 few .
CASSSWGTQPQHF TGTGCCAGCAGCTCTTGGGGGACTCAGCCCCAGCATTTT TRBJ1-5 TRBV7-9 once .
CASSQEHPSSEQYF TGCGCCAGCAGCCAAGAACATCCGTCAAGCGAGCAGTACTTC TRBJ2-7 TRBV4-1 . .
CASSIWDTSNYGYTF TGTGCCAGCAGCATATGGGACACTTCTAACTATGGCTACACCTTC TRBJ1-2 TRBV9 . .
CAWREGPGNTIYF TGTGCCTGGAGGGAGGGACCTGGAAACACCATATATTTT TRBJ1-3 TRBV30 . .
CASSPVDSGANVLTF TGTGCCAGCTCACCGGTGGACTCTGGGGCCAACGTCCTGACTTTC TRBJ2-6 TRBV18 few .
CASSDQRDANEQFF TGTGCCAGCAGTGATCAGCGGGACGCGAATGAGCAGTTCTTC TRBJ2-1 TRBV6-4 . TRBD2
CASSPTPTGTKYF TGTGCCAGCAGCCCGACACCAACCGGGACTAAGTACTTC TRBJ2-4 TRBV4-2 . TRBD2
CASSPRGSAYEQYF TGTGCCAGCTCACCCCGAGGTTCCGCCTACGAGCAGTACTTC TRBJ2-7 TRBV18 . .
CAWSVRDEAFF TGTGCCTGGAGTGTACGGGATGAAGCTTTCTTT TRBJ1-1 TRBV30 few .
CASSSGFVGNEQFF TGTGCCAGCAGCTCGGGTTTCGTAGGCAATGAGCAGTTCTTC TRBJ2-1 TRBV7-9 . .
CASSANGRGLNYGYTF TGTGCCAGCAGCGCGAATGGCAGGGGCTTGAACTATGGCTACACCTTC TRBJ1-2 TRBV14 . .
CAWSGGLKNIQYF TGTGCCTGGAGTGGGGGGCTGAAAAACATTCAGTACTTC TRBJ2-4 TRBV30 few .